The clone carrying this TCR beta chain was seen once. The sample is drawn from a study of blood T cell repertoires in COVID-19. The wider study: Sites in the United States, Italy and Spain provided acute and convalescent COVID-19 samples. PBMCs, B-cell-depleted T cells, or T cells provided the cDNA or gDNA that made up the material.

The trim removed 4 bases at V and 4 bases at J, leaving 1 base unmatched. The CDR3 is made up of 14 amino acids. Germline values: CDR1 LNHDA, CDR2 SQIVND (reference sequence). Authors' analysis steps: Reference gene primer amplification gave estimated nucleated cell counts. The repertoire was sequenced with immunoSEQ multiplex PCR; TCRdb's copy has only in-frame clones and lacks some. D and trimming were read from the DNA, whereas the V and J calls and clone size are those reported in that table. The sample shows around 140,000 clones, 80% to 85% of them seen only once. The sequenced material came from peripheral blood. The chain combines TRBV19 with TRBJ2-2, with 9 bases matching TRBD2. The clonotype originates from a man aged 55-75 years with acute or convalescent COVID-19. The CDR3 bases are TGTGCCAGTAGTACTAGCGGGGTCACCGGGGAGCTGTTTTTT. The encoded protein is CASSTSGVTGELFF. The variable domain in full, completed from reference TRBV19 and TRBJ2-2, reads DGGITQSPKYLFRKEGQNVTLSCEQNLNHDAMYWYRQDPGQGLRLIYYSQIVNDFQKGDIAEGYSVSREKKESFPLTVTSAQKNPTAFYLCASSTSGVTGELFFGEGSRLTVL.